This T cell receptor beta chain is from a study of Ad26.COV2.S vaccination and SARS-CoV-2 variants. Study results and limitations: The TCR breadth and depth analyses may have produced an underestimate of total T cell responses. Vaccine recipients posted higher spike-specific TCR breadth than their placebo counterparts. Reports say spike-specific CD8+ and CD4+ T cell responses covered substantial breadth after vaccination.

V lost 2 bases and J lost 10, with 12 bases in between. This CDR3 comprises 13 residues. Germline values: CDR1 GTSNPN, CDR2 SVGIG (reference sequence). Assay: immunoSEQ multiplex PCR; the TCRdb copy retains only in-frame clones and omits some. The repertoire holds hundreds of thousands of clones, with roughly 84% as singletons. Concerning this clone itself: Its antigen is undetermined.

The treatment: 15 to 20 received Ad26.COV2.S at low or high dose, single or two shots; about 5 received placebo; per-sample allocation not given. Sample collection was performed on day 63 after the first vaccine or placebo injection. V is TRBV30 and J is TRBJ1-6, with D perhaps TRBD1 (6 bases). Specimen: peripheral blood, collected in a trial of Ad26.COV2.S vaccine versus placebo. This TCR came from a person aged 18-60 years who received the Ad26.COV2.S COVID-19 vaccine or a placebo. The CDR3 spells CAWSLLTGSPLHF. The CDR3 bases are TGTGCCTGGAGTCTCCTTACAGGGTCACCCCTCCACTTT.